This T cell receptor (beta chain) was sequenced for a study of shared clonotypes between healthy human individuals. General observations from the study: Naive subsets generally had larger estimated richness than memory subsets. Sampling included only blood; tissue repertoires likely differ.

In regard to this clone: Its antigen remains unidentified.

Tens of thousands of T cell genomes, or approximately 0.2 ug DNA, went into the sorted-subset replicate PCRs. Sequencing used immunoSEQ multiplex PCR; TCRdb keeps in-frame clones, though not all of them. The table includes roughly 1,000,000 clones, approximately 80% detected once. The CDR3 contains 15 residues. Germline CDR1 reads MNHEY; CDR2 reads SMNVEV (reference sequence). The V segment lost 5 bases and the J segment 7 bases; nucleotides outside the gene matches: 9. V and J are TRBV27 and TRBJ2-1; 9 bases line up with TRBD2. Sequenced: memory CD4+ T cells from PBMCs. The sample's subset: CD45RA-negative fraction. The receptor comes from a man aged 18 to 30 in good health. Some clones in this sample may be carry-over from other donors' samples. The CDR3 coding sequence is TGTGCCAGCAGTCCGCGGGCGGGAGGGCTGAATGAGCAGTTCTTC. It yields the protein CASSPRAGGLNEQFF.